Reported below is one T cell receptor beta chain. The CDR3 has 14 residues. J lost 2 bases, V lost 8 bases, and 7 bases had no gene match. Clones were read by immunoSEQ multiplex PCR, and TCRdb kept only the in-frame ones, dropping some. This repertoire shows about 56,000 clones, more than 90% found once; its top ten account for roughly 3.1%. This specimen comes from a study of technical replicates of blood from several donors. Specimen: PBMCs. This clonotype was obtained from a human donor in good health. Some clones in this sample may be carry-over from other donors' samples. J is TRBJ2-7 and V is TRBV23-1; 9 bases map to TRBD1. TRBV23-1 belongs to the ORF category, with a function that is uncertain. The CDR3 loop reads CASVYRDRAYEQYF. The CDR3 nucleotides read TGCGCCAGCGTATACCGGGACAGGGCCTACGAGCAGTACTTC.